Below are 27 T cell receptor beta chains sequenced from a single sample in a study of T cell responses to AZD1222 COVID-19 vaccine. Assay used: immunoSEQ multiplex PCR; TCRdb lists only in-frame clones, some missing. Among 110,000 to 150,000 clones listed, 88% were seen once. Sequencing used peripheral blood, obtained on day 0 of AZD1222 vaccination. The receptors originated from an adult in good health.

The V gene is TRBV20-1, the J gene TRBJ1-2; no reliable D call. The CDR3 totals 11 residues. Germline V gene lookup returns CDR1 DFQATT and CDR2 SNEGSKA (reference sequence). V was shortened by 1 base and J by 6 bases, with 6 bases between the two germline ends. This chain's CDR3 is CSARVGDGYTF. Written as DNA, the CDR3 is TGCAGTGCTAGAGTTGGAGATGGCTACACCTTC.

This sequence joins TRBV19 and TRBJ2-7; perhaps D is TRBD1 or TRBD2 (6 bases each). The CDR3 covers 15 residues. Germline lookup yields CDR1 LNHDA and CDR2 SQIVND (reference sequence). The CDR3: CATNGGATTAYEQYF. CDR3 nucleotide sequence: TGTGCTACCAACGGGGGCGCGACTACCGCCTACGAGCAGTACTTC. Combining the CDR3 with reference TRBV19 and TRBJ2-7 gives the whole variable domain DGGITQSPKYLFRKEGQNVTLSCEQNLNHDAMYWYRQDPGQGLRLIYYSQIVNDFQKGDIAEGYSVSREKKESFPLTVTSAQKNPTAFYLCATNGGATTAYEQYFGPGTRLTVT.

The rearrangement links TRBV5-1 to TRBJ1-6; D gene ambiguous. Germline CDR1 SGHRS, CDR2 YFSETQ. V was trimmed by 2 bases and J by 5 bases, leaving 14 bases between them. This CDR3 has 16 amino acids. The CDR3 loop reads CASSFSSRLDNSPLHF. In nucleotides, the CDR3 is TGCGCCAGCAGCTTTTCCTCCAGACTCGATAATTCACCCCTCCACTTT.

The V gene is TRBV10-2, the J gene TRBJ2-3, with a possible D match to TRBD2 (5 bases). The CDR3 consists of 14 residues. V lost 6 bases and J lost 2, with 12 bases in between. The germline gives CDR1 WSHSY, CDR2 SAAADI. The CDR3 DNA reads as TGCGCCAGCAGGCTAGCAGCAATCACAGATACGCAGTATTTT. Translating gives CASRLAAITDTQYF.

This rearrangement joins TRBV28 to TRBJ1-2; TRBD1 is a possible D gene (5 bases). Deletions cut 2 bases from V and 6 bases from J, with 10 bases between. There are 13 residues in the CDR3. Germline CDR1 and CDR2: MDHEN and SYDVKM. The CDR3: CASSLPGENGYTF. CDR3 DNA sequence: TGTGCCAGCAGTTTACCGGGGGAGAATGGCTACACCTTC.

The V and J genes are TRBV9 and TRBJ1-3; D is ambiguous. From germline, CDR1 is SGDLS and CDR2 YYNGEE. The CDR3 length is 14 residues. The ends were cut back, 0 bases at V and 0 bases at J, with 4 bases in the middle. In nucleotides, the CDR3 is TGTGCCAGCAGCGTAGGGGTCTCTGGAAACACCATATATTTT. Translated, it gives CASSVGVSGNTIYF. The variable domain in full, completed from reference TRBV9 and TRBJ1-3, reads DSGVTQTPKHLITATGQRVTLRCSPRSGDLSVYWYQQSLDQGLQFLIQYYNGEERAKGNILERFSAQQFPDLHSELNLSSLELGDSALYFCASSVGVSGNTIYFGEGSWLTVV.

The chain has TRBV19 and TRBJ2-7; 8 bases are shared with TRBD1. The CDR3 has 15 residues. With 5 bases clipped from V and 3 bases from J, the junction kept 9 bases outside the gene matches. Germline V gene sequence: CDR1 LNHDA, CDR2 SQIVND (reference sequence). The CDR3 DNA reads TGTGCCAGTAGTCCCCAGACAGGGGTGGTCTACGAGCAGTACTTC. Translating it yields CASSPQTGVVYEQYF.

The chain combines TRBV4-2 with TRBJ2-4, with 10 bases matching TRBD1. Per the germline V gene, CDR1 is LGHNA and CDR2 is YNFKEQ. CDR3 length: 15 amino acids. With V trimmed by 4 bases and J by 6 bases, 6 bases remained unmatched. The CDR3 nucleotides are TGTGCCAGCAGCCGAGACAGGGGGCAGGGAAACATTCAGTACTTC. Translated, it gives CASSRDRGQGNIQYF.

The chain has TRBV5-6 and TRBJ2-2; no clear D gene. The CDR3 consists of 14 residues. V was cut by 1 base and J by 4 bases, with 8 bases left in between. CDR1 is SGHDT, CDR2 YYEEEE, per germline. The CDR3 loop reads CASSLIGPTGELFF. CDR3 DNA: TGTGCCAGCAGCTTGATTGGGCCCACCGGGGAGCTGTTTTTT.

The chain uses TRBV29-1 and TRBJ2-3; a possible D gene is TRBD2 (5 bases). The length of the CDR3 is 12 residues. CDR1 SQVTM and CDR2 ANQGSEA come from the germline V gene. V was clipped by 7 bases and J by 2 bases, with 10 bases between them. The chain's CDR3 is CSGYSVTDTQYF. In nucleotides, the CDR3 is TGCAGCGGTTATAGCGTCACAGATACGCAGTATTTT.

This clone has just a few counts. CDR3 DNA sequence: TGTGCCAGCAGCCCTTCTATGGCGGGTGGCTACACCTTC. This sequence encodes CASSPSMAGGYTF. This chain uses TRBV7-9 with TRBJ1-2; D uncertain. The CDR3 has 13 residues. Germline V lookup: CDR1 SEHNR, CDR2 FQNEAQ (reference sequence). Between the trimmed V and J ends, which lost 5 bases and 7 bases, there was a span of 14 bases.

The chain links TRBV24-1 to TRBJ2-3; D is unresolved. CDR3 length: 15 amino acids. The ends were cut back, 4 bases at V and 1 base at J, with 11 bases in the middle. Germline V gene sequence: CDR1 KGHDR, CDR2 SFDVKD. The CDR3 is CATSDPRYGTDTQYF. CDR3 DNA: TGTGCCACCAGTGACCCTAGGTACGGCACAGATACGCAGTATTTT.

The rearrangement uses TRBV5-4 and TRBJ1-1; D might be TRBD1 (6 bases). CDR1 SGHNT and CDR2 YYREEE come from the germline V gene (reference sequence). The CDR3 contains 17 residues. Between the trimmed V and J ends, which lost 2 bases and 6 bases, there was a span of 23 bases. In DNA form, the CDR3 reads TGTGCCAGCAGCTTCAGGCTGGGTCGGATAGGGGGGGCTGAAGCTTTCTTT. Amino acids: CASSFRLGRIGGAEAFF.

V usage is TRBV18 and J usage is TRBJ1-2; a weak D match, TRBD1 (5 bases). The CDR3 consists of 12 residues. Trimming shortened V by 3 bases and J by 7 bases, and 9 bases separated the two germline ends. Germline V lookup: CDR1 KGHSH, CDR2 LQKENI. The CDR3: CASSPNRGGYTF. DNA of the CDR3: TGTGCCAGCTCACCTAATAGGGGTGGCTACACCTTC.

This clone was counted between two and nine times. The genes are TRBV27 and TRBJ1-2; no clear D. V was clipped by 7 bases and J by 2 bases, with 8 bases between them. The CDR3 is made up of 12 amino acids. Germline CDR1 and CDR2: MNHEY and SMNVEV (reference sequence). This CDR3 is CASMGENYGYTF. CDR3 nucleotides: TGTGCCAGCATGGGTGAAAACTATGGCTACACCTTC.

The chain has TRBV4-3 and TRBJ2-5; D possibly matches TRBD1 or TRBD2 (5 bases each). Germline V lookup: CDR1 LGHNA, CDR2 YSLEER. Trimming removed 2 bases at V and 5 bases at J, with 15 bases between. The CDR3 spans 15 residues. CDR3 in amino acids: CASSQNGGPGETQYF. CDR3 sequence (DNA): TGCGCCAGCAGCCAAAATGGAGGCCCAGGGGAGACCCAGTACTTC.

The V gene is TRBV4-3, the J gene TRBJ1-1; the D is unclear. Germline values: CDR1 LGHNA, CDR2 YSLEER. The CDR3 is 14 residues long. The V gene lost 0 bases and the J gene lost 5 bases, with 10 bases spanning the gap. CDR3 region: CASSQDAGMTEAFF. Here the CDR3 DNA reads TGCGCCAGCAGCCAAGATGCCGGAATGACTGAAGCTTTCTTT.

This chain joins TRBV3-1 (or the pseudogene TRBV3-2) and TRBJ2-1; D is undetermined. This CDR3 is built from 12 residues. Germline V gene sequence: CDR1 LGHDT, CDR2 YNNKEL (reference sequence). The ends were cut back, 1 base at V and 7 bases at J, with 5 bases in the middle. CDR3 bases: TGTGCCAGCAGCCAAGGAGCTAATGAGCAGTTCTTC. Translating gives CASSQGANEQFF.

The CDR3 region is CASSELQPQHF. The CDR3 nucleotides are TGTGCCAGCAGTGAGTTACAGCCCCAGCATTTT. The V gene is TRBV6-1, the J gene TRBJ1-5; no reliable D call. Trimming took 3 bases from V and 7 from J, leaving 4 bases between them. Looked up from germline, CDR1 is MNHNS and CDR2 is SASEGT. CDR3 length: 11 amino acids.

In its sample, this clone was seen once. The chain uses TRBV7-2 and TRBJ2-1, with D possibly TRBD2 on 5 matching bases. The germline V gene encodes CDR1 SGHTA and CDR2 FQGNSA. This CDR3 region has 15 residues. V lost 1 base to trimming and J lost 5 bases, with 12 bases between them. CDR3 amino acids: CASSLDGINNNEQFF. DNA of the CDR3: TGTGCCAGCAGCTTAGACGGGATCAATAACAATGAGCAGTTCTTC.

The V call is TRBV6-2 or TRBV6-3, the J call TRBJ1-1; possibly TRBD1 for D (5 bases). CDR1 and CDR2 from the germline V gene are MNHEY and SVGEGT. This CDR3 contains 13 residues. V lost 2 bases, J lost 7 bases, and 11 bases lay in between. CDR3 protein: CASSYRGTGEAFF. The CDR3 DNA reads TGTGCCAGCAGTTACAGGGGAACCGGTGAAGCTTTCTTT.

V and J are TRBV5-1 and TRBJ1-4; 10 bases are a match to TRBD1. The CDR3 is 13 amino acids. Germline V gene lookup returns CDR1 SGHRS and CDR2 YFSETQ. The trim removed 4 bases at V and 11 bases at J, leaving 5 bases unmatched. CDR3 sequence reads: CASSPDRGDKLFF. Here the CDR3 DNA reads TGCGCCAGCAGCCCGGACAGGGGGGATAAACTGTTTTTT.

The V gene is TRBV10-3, the J gene TRBJ2-7; 13 bases line up with TRBD2. The CDR3 has 16 residues. The V segment lost 6 bases and the J segment 2 bases; nucleotides outside the gene matches: 7. Germline V gene data show CDR1 as ENHRY and CDR2 as SYGVKD. The CDR3 sequence: CAIRDGTSGMAYEQYF. The CDR3 region has the DNA TGTGCCATCAGGGACGGGACTAGCGGGATGGCCTACGAGCAGTACTTC.

This clone appeared once. The gene calls are TRBV28 and TRBJ1-6, with 10 bases matching TRBD1. V dropped 5 bases and J dropped 9; count of bases not matched to a gene: 7. CDR1 is MDHEN, CDR2 SYDVKM, per germline. The CDR3 has 15 amino acids. CDR3 residues: CASSRGGTGVSPLHF. In DNA, the CDR3 is TGTGCCAGCAGTCGGGGTGGGACAGGGGTTTCACCCCTCCACTTT.

V gene TRBV2 combines with J gene TRBJ1-6; D gene unclear. The germline gives CDR1 SNHLY, CDR2 FYNNEI. Trimming pared 8 bases from V and 5 bases from J, leaving 10 bases between. CDR3 length: 13 amino acids. For the CDR3, the DNA is TGTGCCAGCCGGGTCGGAGATAATTCACCCCTCCACTTT. Protein product: CASRVGDNSPLHF.

The J gene is TRBJ2-3, the V gene TRBV19; tentative D call: TRBD2 (5 bases). Trimming took off 3 bases at V and 5 bases at J, with 9 bases between the two ends. This CDR3 has 13 residues. CDR1 and CDR2 (germline): LNHDA, SQIVND (reference sequence). The DNA of the CDR3 is TGTGCCAGTAGTATGGGAGTGGGAGATACGCAGTATTTT. It encodes CASSMGVGDTQYF.

The chain combines TRBV29-1 with TRBJ1-3, with TRBD1 matching over 7 bases. The CDR3 contains 17 residues. CDR1 is SQVTM and CDR2 is ANQGSEA in the germline V gene. With V trimmed by 2 bases and J by 0 bases, 10 bases remained unmatched. CDR3 coding DNA: TGCAGCGTTGAACGTCCGGACAGGACCTCCTCTGGAAACACCATATATTTT. Translating gives CSVERPDRTSSGNTIYF.